The 19 T cell receptor beta chains below come from one sample, sequenced in a study of T cells in Graves' hyperthyroidism and ophthalmopathy. Amplified regions were TCR beta CDR3 sequences from RNA transcripts. A first-round RT-PCR of the TCR CDR3 used the HTBI primer set. TCRdb independently ran MiXCR on the multiplex PCR reads; one entry per CDR3 protein. The data show approximately 600,000 distinct CDR3 sequences, around 20% seen once. Material for sequencing was blood. These receptors were obtained from a man aged 25 to 45 with Graves' ophthalmopathy.

The chain couples TRBV7-3 to TRBJ2-3; 7 nucleotides agree with TRBD1. V lost 4 bases, J lost 1 base, and 11 bases stayed unmatched. This CDR3 contains 17 residues. Germline lookup yields CDR1 SGHTA and CDR2 FQGTGA. This chain's CDR3 is CASSSRQGGVGTDTQYF. In DNA, the CDR3 is TGTGCCAGCAGCTCCCGACAGGGCGGTGTCGGCACAGATACGCAGTATTTT.

There are many counts of this clonotype. The chain links TRBV7-2 to TRBJ1-5; no clear D gene. The CDR3 spans 13 residues. Germline V gives CDR1 SGHTA, CDR2 FQGNSA. V was pared by 2 bases and J by 9 bases, with 11 bases between. The CDR3 region is CASSLQYGGPQHF. CDR3 nucleotide sequence: TGTGCCAGCAGCTTACAGTACGGTGGGCCCCAGCATTTT.

The gene calls are TRBV4-3 and TRBJ1-4; D may be TRBD1 (5 bases). The V gene's germline CDR1 is LGHNA and CDR2 YSLEER. There are 16 residues in the CDR3. V was shortened by 0 bases and J by 0 bases, with 8 bases between the two germline ends. This CDR3 is CASSQDPGATNEKLFF. The CDR3 coding sequence is TGCGCCAGCAGCCAAGATCCGGGGGCAACTAATGAAAAACTGTTTTTT.

The V gene is TRBV20-1, the J gene TRBJ1-5; D remains unclear. Trimming removed 3 bases at V and 1 base at J, with 10 bases between. The CDR3 totals 14 residues. CDR1 and CDR2 from the germline V gene are DFQATT and SNEGSKA (reference sequence). This CDR3 is CSASGDGSNQPQHF. CDR3 coding DNA: TGCAGTGCTAGTGGAGACGGGAGCAATCAGCCCCAGCATTTT.

The chain joins TRBV27 to TRBJ2-7, with 9 bases fitting TRBD2. This CDR3 has 14 residues. V dropped 5 bases and J dropped 4; count of bases not matched to a gene: 6. Germline CDR1 MNHEY, CDR2 SMNVEV (reference sequence). CDR3 nucleotides: TGTGCCAGCAGTCGCTCTAGCGGGACTTACGAGCAGTACTTC. Its protein product is CASSRSSGTYEQYF.

The J gene is TRBJ2-7, the V gene TRBV6-1; D perhaps matches TRBD2 (5 bases). This CDR3 is 17 amino acids long. The germline V gene has CDR1 MNHNS and CDR2 SASEGT. Trimming took off 1 base at V and 8 bases at J, with 24 bases between the two ends. The CDR3 DNA is TGTGCCAGCAGTGAAGGGAGGCTGGGAAGGCCGCTGTACAAGCAGTACTTC. Protein sequence: CASSEGRLGRPLYKQYF.

V is TRBV6-1 and J is TRBJ2-7; D ambiguous. V gave up 8 bases and J gave up 2 bases, with 10 bases separating them. Germline CDR1 MNHNS, CDR2 SASEGT. The CDR3 spans 12 residues. CDR3 in DNA: TGTGCCAGCGGATCCCTCCCCTACGAGCAGTACTTC. As protein: CASGSLPYEQYF.

This clonotype was counted at least ten times. This chain uses TRBV12-3 or TRBV12-4 with TRBJ2-7; 9 bases map to TRBD1. The CDR3 has 12 residues. Germline trimming cut 5 bases from V and 5 bases from J; bases unmatched to any gene: 1. CDR3 nucleotide sequence: TGTGCCAGCAGTCGGACAGGGGACGAGCAGTACTTC. Translation gives CASSRTGDEQYF.

In this sample, this clonotype turned up a few times. The chain uses TRBV9 and TRBJ2-1; D call uncertain. CDR3 length: 15 amino acids. Germline values: CDR1 SGDLS, CDR2 YYNGEE. With 2 bases removed from V and 0 bases from J, the gap between germline ends came to 9 bases. Written as DNA, the CDR3 is TGTGCCAGCAGCGTTACCCTCAGCTCCTACAATGAGCAGTTCTTC. This encodes CASSVTLSSYNEQFF.

The chain employs TRBV13 and TRBJ2-7, with D uncertain. Germline assignment: CDR1 PRHDT and CDR2 FYEKMQ (reference sequence). V was clipped by 2 bases and J by 0 bases, with 5 bases between them. The CDR3 has 13 residues. The CDR3 protein is CASSLNPSYEQYF. CDR3 DNA: TGTGCCAGCAGCTTAAACCCCTCCTACGAGCAGTACTTC.

This clonotype has a handful of counts. The chain employs TRBV20-1 and TRBJ2-3; a weak D match, TRBD1 (6 bases). The germline V gene encodes CDR1 DFQATT and CDR2 SNEGSKA (reference sequence). The CDR3 is 14 amino acids. V lost 3 bases and J 2 bases, leaving 12 bases between the germline ends. The CDR3 region has the DNA TGCAGTGCTAGTCGGGGACAACTCACAGATACGCAGTATTTT. Its protein is CSASRGQLTDTQYF.

In its sample, this clonotype was seen a few times. The rearrangement links TRBV5-1 to TRBJ2-2; the match to TRBD1 covers 7 bases. The V gene's germline CDR1 is SGHRS and CDR2 YFSETQ. The CDR3 spans 15 residues. V lost 4 bases and J lost 5; bases outside the gene matches: 8. The CDR3 reads CASSNRTGGTGELFF. In nucleotides, the CDR3 is TGCGCCAGCAGCAACCGGACAGGTGGTACCGGGGAGCTGTTTTTT.

This clonotype was detected a few times. V and J are TRBV7-8 and TRBJ1-1; TRBD1 matches at 7 bases. CDR1 and CDR2 from the germline V gene are SGHVS and FQNEAQ. V lost 5 bases, J lost 7 bases, and 13 bases stayed unmatched. CDR3 length equals 15 residues. The CDR3 DNA reads TGTGCCAGCAGCCTTACGGTCCGAACAGGGGATGAAGCTTTCTTT. Its translation: CASSLTVRTGDEAFF.

This clonotype was detected many times. The chain combines TRBV20-1 with TRBJ2-1; D call uncertain. Trimming cost V 5 bases and J 4 bases, with 18 bases left between them. The germline CDR1 and CDR2 sequences are DFQATT and SNEGSKA (reference sequence). The CDR3 totals 15 residues. CDR3 DNA sequence: TGCAGTGCTGGACCTAATAGCAGAATTTACAATGAGCAGTTCTTC. Its translation is CSAGPNSRIYNEQFF.

This clonotype was found a few times. The chain uses TRBV20-1 and TRBJ1-5, with 7 bases identical to TRBD1. The CDR3 runs to 16 residues. Germline V gives CDR1 DFQATT, CDR2 SNEGSKA (reference sequence). After removal of 0 bases from V and 3 bases from J, the junction contained 8 bases not matched to a gene. DNA of the CDR3: TGCAGTGCTAGAGATCCGCGGGACAGCCTCAATCAGCCCCAGCATTTT. Translating it yields CSARDPRDSLNQPQHF.

This clonotype was found many times. The rearrangement links TRBV11-2 to TRBJ1-1; D is possibly TRBD1 (5 bases). V lost 1 base and J lost 1, with 10 bases in between. This CDR3 comprises 15 residues. Looked up from germline, CDR1 is SGHAT and CDR2 is FQNNGV. This CDR3 reads CASSLGPGANTEAFF. The DNA of the CDR3 is TGTGCCAGCAGCTTAGGTCCCGGGGCGAACACTGAAGCTTTCTTT.

This clonotype was counted ten times or more. The rearrangement links TRBV2 to TRBJ2-5, with 7 bases aligning to TRBD2. The CDR3 is made up of 14 amino acids. Germline V gene data show CDR1 as SNHLY and CDR2 as FYNNEI. Unmatched junction bases numbered 5, after V lost 7 bases and J lost 0 bases. In nucleotides, the CDR3 is TGTGCCAGCAAGGGACTACGGTACCAAGAGACCCAGTACTTC. Translated, it gives CASKGLRYQETQYF.

This chain joins TRBV29-1 and TRBJ2-7; the D gene is possibly TRBD1 (5 bases). V was shortened by 3 bases and J by 0 bases, with 12 bases between the two germline ends. This CDR3 has 14 residues. Germline V gene data show CDR1 as SQVTM and CDR2 as ANQGSEA. The CDR3 loop reads CSVDAGPHSYEQYF. The CDR3 DNA sequence: TGCAGCGTTGATGCAGGGCCCCACTCCTACGAGCAGTACTTC.

This CDR3 reads CACENQNTGELFF. CDR3 DNA sequence: TGTGCCTGCGAGAACCAAAACACCGGGGAGCTGTTTTTT. The rearrangement links TRBV30 to TRBJ2-2, with no clear D. From germline, CDR1 is GTSNPN and CDR2 SVGIG (reference sequence). This CDR3 spans 13 amino acids. V lost 6 bases and J 2 bases, leaving 10 bases between the germline ends.